The entry that follows covers one T cell receptor beta chain sequence. The antigen remains undetermined. The CDR3 loop spans 15 amino acids. The germline V gene encodes CDR1 MDHEN and CDR2 SYDVKM. J gave up 5 bases and V 2 bases, and 6 bases lay outside the gene matches. This entry belongs to a study of response to subunit inactivated influenza vaccine. MiXCR, applied by TCRdb to the RT-PCR reads, yields one record per CDR3 protein. This table holds hundreds of thousands of distinct CDR3 sequences, around 13% found once. General observations from the study: After each seasonal influenza vaccination, few new T cells are recruited, the authors suggested.

The rearrangement uses TRBV28 and TRBJ2-1; the match to TRBD2 covers 7 bases. Here the sequenced sample was PBMCs from blood, taken roughly 15 days before vaccination. The TCR originated in a man aged 50 to 59 who received an inactivated influenza vaccine. For the CDR3, the DNA is TGTGCCAGCAGTTTAGCGGGAGCCGGCCACAATGAGCAGTTCTTC. Translation: CASSLAGAGHNEQFF.